This paragraph reports one T cell receptor (beta chain). Its antigen is not identified. The entry originates in a study of T cell responses to AZD1222 COVID-19 vaccine. Assay: immunoSEQ multiplex PCR; the TCRdb copy retains only in-frame clones and omits some. The profile shows 70,000 to 90,000 clones, around 87% of them singletons. CDR3 length: 15 amino acids. V lost 0 bases to trimming and J lost 1 base, with 9 bases between them. Overall study results and limits: After the peak T cell response, and only then, were repertoires sampled.

This TCR came from an adult who received the AZD1222 COVID-19 vaccine. The chain employs TRBV23-1 and TRBJ1-1, with D hard to call. Being an ORF, TRBV23-1 has a function that is uncertain. Sequenced here: peripheral blood, sampled 28 days after the second AZD1222 dose. DNA for the CDR3: TGCGCCAGCAGTCAATCCTACCCGGGGAACACTGAAGCTTTCTTT. Encoded protein: CASSQSYPGNTEAFF.